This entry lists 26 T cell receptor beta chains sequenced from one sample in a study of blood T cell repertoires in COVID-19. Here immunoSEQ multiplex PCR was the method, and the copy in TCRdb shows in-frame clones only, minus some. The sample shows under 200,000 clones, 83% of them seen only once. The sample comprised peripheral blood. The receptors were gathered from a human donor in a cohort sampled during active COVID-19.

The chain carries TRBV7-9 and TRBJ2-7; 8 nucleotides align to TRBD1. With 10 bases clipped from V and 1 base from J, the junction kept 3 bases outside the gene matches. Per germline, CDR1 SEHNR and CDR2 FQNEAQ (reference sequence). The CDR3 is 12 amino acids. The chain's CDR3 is CATGQGSYEQYF. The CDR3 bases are TGTGCCACCGGACAGGGATCCTACGAGCAGTACTTC.

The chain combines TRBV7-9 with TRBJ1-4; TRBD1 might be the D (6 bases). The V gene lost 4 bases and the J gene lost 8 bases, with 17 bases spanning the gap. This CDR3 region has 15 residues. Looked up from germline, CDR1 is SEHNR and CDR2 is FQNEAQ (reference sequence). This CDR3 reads CASSSQGLAGEKLFF. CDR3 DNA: TGTGCCAGCAGCTCCCAGGGGTTGGCTGGAGAAAAACTGTTTTTT.

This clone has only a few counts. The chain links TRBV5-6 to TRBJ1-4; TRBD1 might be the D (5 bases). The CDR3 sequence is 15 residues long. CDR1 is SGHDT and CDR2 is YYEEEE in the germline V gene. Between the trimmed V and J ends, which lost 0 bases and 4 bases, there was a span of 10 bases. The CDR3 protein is CASSLGQIYNEKLFF. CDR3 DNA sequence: TGTGCCAGCAGCTTGGGACAGATCTATAATGAAAAACTGTTTTTT.

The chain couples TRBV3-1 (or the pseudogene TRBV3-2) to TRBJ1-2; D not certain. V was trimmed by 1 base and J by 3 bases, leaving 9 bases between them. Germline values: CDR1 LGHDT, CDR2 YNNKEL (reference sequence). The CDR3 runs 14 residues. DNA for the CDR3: TGTGCCAGCAGCCAAGGGAGGGCCGACTATGGCTACACCTTC. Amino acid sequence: CASSQGRADYGYTF.

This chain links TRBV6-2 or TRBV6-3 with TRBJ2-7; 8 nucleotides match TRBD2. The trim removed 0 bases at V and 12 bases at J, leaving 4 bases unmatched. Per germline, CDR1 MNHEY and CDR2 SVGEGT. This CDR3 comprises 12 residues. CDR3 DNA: TGTGCCAGCAGTTACTCCGGGACTAGTATGTACTTC. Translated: CASSYSGTSMYF.

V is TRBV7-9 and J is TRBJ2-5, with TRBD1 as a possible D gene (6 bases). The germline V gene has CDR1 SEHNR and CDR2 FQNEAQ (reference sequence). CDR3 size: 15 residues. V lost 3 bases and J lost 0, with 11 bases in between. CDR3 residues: CASSFTGTNQETQYF. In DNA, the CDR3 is TGTGCCAGCAGCTTTACCGGGACAAACCAAGAGACCCAGTACTTC. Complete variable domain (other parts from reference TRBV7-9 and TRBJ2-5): DTGVSQNPRHKITKRGQNVTFRCDPISEHNRLYWYRQTLGQGPEFLTYFQNEAQLEKSRLLSDRFSAERPKGSFSTLEIQRTEQGDSAMYLCASSFTGTNQETQYFGPGTRLLVL.

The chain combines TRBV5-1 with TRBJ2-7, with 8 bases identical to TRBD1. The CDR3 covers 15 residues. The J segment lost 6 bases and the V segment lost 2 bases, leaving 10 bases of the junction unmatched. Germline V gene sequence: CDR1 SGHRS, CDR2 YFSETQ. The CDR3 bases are TGCGCCAGCAGCTTTATCCGGACAGGGCAGGGCGAGCAGTACTTC. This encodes CASSFIRTGQGEQYF.

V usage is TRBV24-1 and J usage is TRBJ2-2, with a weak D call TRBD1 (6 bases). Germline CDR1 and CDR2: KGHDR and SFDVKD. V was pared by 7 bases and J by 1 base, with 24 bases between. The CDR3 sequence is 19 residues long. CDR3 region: CATSALDRGGVLNTGELFF. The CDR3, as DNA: TGTGCCACCAGCGCCTTGGACAGAGGGGGTGTCCTGAACACCGGGGAGCTGTTTTTT.

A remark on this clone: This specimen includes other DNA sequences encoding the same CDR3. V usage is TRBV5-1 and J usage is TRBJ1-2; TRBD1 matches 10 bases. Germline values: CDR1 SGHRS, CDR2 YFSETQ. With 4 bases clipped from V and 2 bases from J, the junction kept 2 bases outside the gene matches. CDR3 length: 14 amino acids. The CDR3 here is CASSPGQGNYGYTF. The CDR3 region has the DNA TGCGCCAGCAGCCCGGGACAGGGGAACTATGGCTACACCTTC.

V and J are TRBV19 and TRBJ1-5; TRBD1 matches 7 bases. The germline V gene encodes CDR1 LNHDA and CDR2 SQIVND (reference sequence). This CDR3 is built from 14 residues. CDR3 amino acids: CASWGQIFDQPQHF. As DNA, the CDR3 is TGTGCGTCGTGGGGACAGATCTTTGATCAGCCCCAGCATTTT.

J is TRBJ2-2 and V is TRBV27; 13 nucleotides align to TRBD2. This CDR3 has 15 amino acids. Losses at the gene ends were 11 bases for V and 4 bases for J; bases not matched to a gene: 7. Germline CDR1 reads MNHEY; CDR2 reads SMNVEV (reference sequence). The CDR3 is CAARLAGGSTGELFF. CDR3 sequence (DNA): TGTGCCGCAAGACTAGCGGGAGGTTCCACCGGGGAGCTGTTTTTT.

CDR3 protein: CASSNSGTASYEQYF. CDR3 coding DNA: TGCGCCAGCAGTAATTCCGGGACAGCCAGCTACGAGCAGTACTTC. The V gene is TRBV5-1, the J gene TRBJ2-7; 7 positions agree with TRBD1. The CDR3 runs to 15 residues. Germline V gene lookup returns CDR1 SGHRS and CDR2 YFSETQ. V dropped 5 bases and J dropped 3; count of bases not matched to a gene: 11.

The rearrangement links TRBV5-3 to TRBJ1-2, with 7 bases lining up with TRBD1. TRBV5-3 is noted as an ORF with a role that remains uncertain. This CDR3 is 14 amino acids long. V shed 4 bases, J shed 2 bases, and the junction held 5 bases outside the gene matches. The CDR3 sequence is CARSAGTVNYGYTF. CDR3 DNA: TGTGCCAGAAGCGCCGGGACAGTCAACTATGGCTACACCTTC.

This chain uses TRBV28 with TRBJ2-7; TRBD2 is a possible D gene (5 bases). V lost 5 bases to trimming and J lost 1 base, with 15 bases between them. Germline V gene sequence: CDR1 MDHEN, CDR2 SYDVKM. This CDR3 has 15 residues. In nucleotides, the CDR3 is TGTGCCAGCAGTCAAACTAGTATCGGTTCCTACGAGCAGTACTTC. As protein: CASSQTSIGSYEQYF.

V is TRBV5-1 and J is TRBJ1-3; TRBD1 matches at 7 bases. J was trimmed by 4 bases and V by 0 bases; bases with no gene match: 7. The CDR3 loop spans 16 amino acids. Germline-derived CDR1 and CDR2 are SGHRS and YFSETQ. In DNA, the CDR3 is TGCGCCAGCAGCTTGGAGTCAGGGGGTTTCGGAAACACCATATATTTT. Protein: CASSLESGGFGNTIYF.

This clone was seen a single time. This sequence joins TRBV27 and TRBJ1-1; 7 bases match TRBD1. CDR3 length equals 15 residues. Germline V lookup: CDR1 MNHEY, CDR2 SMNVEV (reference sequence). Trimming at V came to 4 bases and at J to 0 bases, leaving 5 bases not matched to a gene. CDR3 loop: CASSYRGKLNTEAFF. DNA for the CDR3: TGTGCCAGCAGTTACAGGGGTAAATTGAACACTGAAGCTTTCTTT.

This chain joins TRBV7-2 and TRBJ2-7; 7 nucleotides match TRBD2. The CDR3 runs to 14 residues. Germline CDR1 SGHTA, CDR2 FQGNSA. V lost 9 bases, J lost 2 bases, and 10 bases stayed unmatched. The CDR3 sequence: CARHTERGTYEQYF. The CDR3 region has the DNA TGTGCCAGACATACGGAGCGGGGCACCTACGAGCAGTACTTC.

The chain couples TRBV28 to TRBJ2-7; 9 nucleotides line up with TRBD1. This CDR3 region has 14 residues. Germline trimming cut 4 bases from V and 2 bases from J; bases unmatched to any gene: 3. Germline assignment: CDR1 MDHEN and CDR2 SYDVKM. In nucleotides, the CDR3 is TGTGCCAGCAGTTCGACAGGGGGTCCCTACGAGCAGTACTTC. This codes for CASSSTGGPYEQYF.

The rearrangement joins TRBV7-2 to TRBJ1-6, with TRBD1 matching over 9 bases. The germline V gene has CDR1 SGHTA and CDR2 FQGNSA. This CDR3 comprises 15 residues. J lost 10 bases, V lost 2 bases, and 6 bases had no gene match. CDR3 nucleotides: TGTGCCAGCAGCTTAAACGGACAGGGGACGTCACCCCTCCACTTT. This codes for CASSLNGQGTSPLHF.

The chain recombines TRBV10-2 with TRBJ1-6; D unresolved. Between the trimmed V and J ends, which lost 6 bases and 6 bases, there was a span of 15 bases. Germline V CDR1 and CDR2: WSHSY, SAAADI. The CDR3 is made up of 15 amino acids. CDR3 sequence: CASRMNTETNSPLHF. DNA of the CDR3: TGCGCCAGCAGAATGAATACAGAGACTAATTCACCCCTCCACTTT.

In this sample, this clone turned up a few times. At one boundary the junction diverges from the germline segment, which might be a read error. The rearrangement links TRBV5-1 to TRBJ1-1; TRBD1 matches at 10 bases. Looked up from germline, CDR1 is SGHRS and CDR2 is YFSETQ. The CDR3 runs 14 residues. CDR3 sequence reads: CASRVDRGNPEAFF. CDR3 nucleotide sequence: TGCGCCAGCAGGGTGGACAGGGGGAACCCTGAAGCTTTCTTT. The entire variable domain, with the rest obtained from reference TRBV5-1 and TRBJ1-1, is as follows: KAGVTQTPRYLIKTRGQQVTLSCSPISGHRSVSWYQQTPGQGLQFLFEYFSETQRNKGNFPGRFSGRQFSNSRSEMNVSTLELGDSALYLCASRVDRGNPEAFFGQGTRLTVV.

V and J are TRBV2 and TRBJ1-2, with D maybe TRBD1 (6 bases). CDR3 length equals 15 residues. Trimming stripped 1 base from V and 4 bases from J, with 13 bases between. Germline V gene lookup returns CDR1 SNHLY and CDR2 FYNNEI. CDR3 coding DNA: TGTGCCAGCAGTGAAGAACAGGGTCGAGGCTATGGCTACACCTTC. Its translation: CASSEEQGRGYGYTF.

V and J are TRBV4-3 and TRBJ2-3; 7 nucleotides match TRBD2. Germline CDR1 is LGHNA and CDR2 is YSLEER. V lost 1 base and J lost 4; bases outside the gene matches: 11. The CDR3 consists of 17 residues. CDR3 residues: CASSQGEWEGRADTQYF. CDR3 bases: TGCGCCAGCAGCCAAGGAGAGTGGGAGGGTCGTGCAGATACGCAGTATTTT.

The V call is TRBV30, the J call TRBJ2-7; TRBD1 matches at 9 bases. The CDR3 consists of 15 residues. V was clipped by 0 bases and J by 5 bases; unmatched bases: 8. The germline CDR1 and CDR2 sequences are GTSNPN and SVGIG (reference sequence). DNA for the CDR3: TGTGCCTGGAGTGTACGTGGGACAGGGTTGCACGAGCAGTACTTC. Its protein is CAWSVRGTGLHEQYF.

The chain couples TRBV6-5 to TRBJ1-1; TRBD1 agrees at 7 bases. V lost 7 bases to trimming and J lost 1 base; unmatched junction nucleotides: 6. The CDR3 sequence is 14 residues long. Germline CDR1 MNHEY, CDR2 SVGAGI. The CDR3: CASNLDRQNTEAFF. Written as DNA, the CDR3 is TGTGCCAGCAACCTGGACAGGCAGAACACTGAAGCTTTCTTT.

The CDR3 DNA reads TGTGCCAGTAGTCTGGGCCTCTCTAACTATGGCTACACCTTC. Its translation is CASSLGLSNYGYTF. The chain has TRBV19 and TRBJ1-2, with D unclear. The germline V gene has CDR1 LNHDA and CDR2 SQIVND (reference sequence). CDR3 length equals 14 residues. V was clipped by 5 bases and J by 0 bases, with 10 bases between them.